A selection of T cell receptor beta chains follows, all from one sample in a study of blood T cell repertoires in COVID-19. Generated by immunoSEQ multiplex PCR, the TCRdb table keeps only in-frame clones and is missing some. The sample lists 110,000 to 150,000 clones, around 88% seen once, with 2.5% to 3% in the top ten. Input material: peripheral blood. These receptors all come from a man aged 55 to 70 with active or convalescent COVID-19. The CDR3 runs from the conserved cysteine through the conserved F or W. Each record gives: V gene, D gene, J gene, clone size, CDR3 protein, CDR3 DNA. A D gene is named only where the DNA matches it firmly. A clone size is listed for some rows: how often the clone was seen (once, few, many), or a class if it is expanded.

V gene: TRBV13; D gene: TRBD1; J gene: TRBJ1-1; clone size: -; CDR3 protein: CASSSPPRQGAKAFF; CDR3 DNA: TGTGCCAGCAGCTCCCCGCCCAGACAGGGGGCTAAAGCTTTCTTT
V gene: TRBV16; D gene: -; J gene: TRBJ1-1; clone size: -; CDR3 protein: CASSQRRGAEAFF; CDR3 DNA: TGTGCCAGCAGCCAAAGGCGCGGGGCAGAAGCTTTCTTT
V gene: TRBV28; D gene: -; J gene: TRBJ1-4; clone size: once; CDR3 protein: CASSSPGLAGEKLFF; CDR3 DNA: TGTGCCAGCAGTTCGCCGGGCCTAGCGGGTGAAAAACTGTTTTTT
V gene: TRBV27; D gene: TRBD2; J gene: TRBJ2-3; clone size: -; CDR3 protein: CASSSSTSGSFGTDTQYF; CDR3 DNA: TGTGCCAGCAGTTCCTCGACTAGCGGGAGTTTTGGCACAGATACGCAGTATTTT
V gene: TRBV20-1; D gene: TRBD2; J gene: TRBJ2-7; clone size: -; CDR3 protein: CSAPAGGEQYF; CDR3 DNA: TGCAGTGCCCCAGCGGGAGGCGAGCAGTACTTC
V gene: TRBV28; D gene: TRBD1; J gene: TRBJ1-3; clone size: -; CDR3 protein: CASSSVARGQDTIYF; CDR3 DNA: TGTGCCAGCAGTTCCGTCGCCAGGGGGCAGGACACCATATATTTT
V gene: TRBV5-1; D gene: -; J gene: TRBJ1-1; clone size: -; CDR3 protein: CASSETGSGNEAFF; CDR3 DNA: TGCGCCAGCAGCGAAACTGGTTCGGGTAATGAAGCTTTCTTT
V gene: TRBV19; D gene: TRBD1; J gene: TRBJ2-7; clone size: -; CDR3 protein: CASSMPPGQGYHEQYF; CDR3 DNA: TGTGCCAGTAGTATGCCTCCGGGACAGGGGTACCACGAGCAGTACTTC
V gene: TRBV2; D gene: TRBD1; J gene: TRBJ2-5; clone size: -; CDR3 protein: CASKPWTGRQETQYF; CDR3 DNA: TGTGCCAGCAAGCCTTGGACAGGGCGGCAAGAGACCCAGTACTTC
V gene: TRBV5-4; D gene: TRBD2; J gene: TRBJ2-1; clone size: -; CDR3 protein: CASTRGIPGGASEQFF; CDR3 DNA: TGTGCCAGCACCCGTGGTATCCCCGGGGGGGCCAGTGAGCAGTTCTTC
V gene: TRBV9; D gene: TRBD1; J gene: TRBJ1-2; clone size: few; CDR3 protein: CASSVGRGPLGF; CDR3 DNA: TGTGCCAGCAGCGTAGGCAGGGGGCCGCTGGGCTTC
V gene: TRBV5-1; D gene: TRBD1; J gene: TRBJ1-4; clone size: -; CDR3 protein: CASSPTGGGNEKLFF; CDR3 DNA: TGCGCCAGCAGCCCCACAGGGGGCGGTAATGAAAAACTGTTTTTT
V gene: TRBV19; D gene: -; J gene: TRBJ2-2; clone size: -; CDR3 protein: CASTSPGVGSGELFF; CDR3 DNA: TGTGCCAGTACTTCACCGGGAGTCGGATCCGGGGAGCTGTTTTTT
V gene: TRBV27; D gene: TRBD1; J gene: TRBJ1-3; clone size: -; CDR3 protein: CASSYVTGGTGGNTIYF; CDR3 DNA: TGTGCCAGCAGTTACGTAACAGGGGGAACAGGTGGAAACACCATATATTTT
V gene: TRBV24-1; D gene: -; J gene: TRBJ2-3; clone size: -; CDR3 protein: CATSDFGDTQYF; CDR3 DNA: TGTGCCACCAGTGATTTCGGAGATACGCAGTATTTT
V gene: TRBV4-1; D gene: -; J gene: TRBJ2-2; clone size: -; CDR3 protein: CASSLNSQGPGELFF; CDR3 DNA: TGCGCCAGCAGCCTCAACTCTCAGGGCCCCGGGGAGCTGTTTTTT
V gene: TRBV6-5; D gene: TRBD1; J gene: TRBJ2-7; clone size: -; CDR3 protein: CASSTRQGDYEQYF; CDR3 DNA: TGTGCCAGCAGTACCCGACAGGGGGACTACGAGCAGTACTTC
V gene: TRBV28; D gene: -; J gene: TRBJ1-2; clone size: -; CDR3 protein: CASSPEGNYGYTF; CDR3 DNA: TGTGCCAGCAGCCCGGAGGGAAACTATGGCTACACCTTC
V gene: TRBV18; D gene: -; J gene: TRBJ2-5; clone size: -; CDR3 protein: CASSPQGSQTQYF; CDR3 DNA: TGTGCCAGCTCACCACAGGGGTCGCAGACCCAGTACTTC
V gene: TRBV4-1; D gene: -; J gene: TRBJ2-3; clone size: -; CDR3 protein: CASSQDQGGTDTQYF; CDR3 DNA: TGCGCCAGCAGCCAAGACCAGGGTGGGACAGATACGCAGTATTTT
V gene: TRBV7-7; D gene: TRBD2; J gene: TRBJ2-5; clone size: -; CDR3 protein: CASSPRGRGPQETQYF; CDR3 DNA: TGTGCTAGCAGCCCCCGCGGGAGAGGGCCCCAAGAGACCCAGTACTTC
V gene: TRBV4-3; D gene: -; J gene: TRBJ2-1; clone size: -; CDR3 protein: CASRGYNEQFF; CDR3 DNA: TGCGCAAGCCGGGGGTACAATGAGCAGTTCTTC
V gene: TRBV27; D gene: TRBD1; J gene: TRBJ2-7; clone size: -; CDR3 protein: CASSGQGNEQYF; CDR3 DNA: TGTGCCAGCAGTGGACAGGGCAACGAGCAGTACTTC
V gene: TRBV7-2; D gene: -; J gene: TRBJ1-6; clone size: -; CDR3 protein: CASSTLDRPPLHF; CDR3 DNA: TGTGCCAGCAGCACCCTAGACAGACCACCCCTCCACTTT
V gene: TRBV6-5; D gene: -; J gene: TRBJ1-3; clone size: few; CDR3 protein: CASSLDSSQGNTIYF; CDR3 DNA: TGTGCCAGCAGCCTGGACAGCTCTCAGGGAAACACCATATATTTT
V gene: TRBV5-6; D gene: -; J gene: TRBJ1-2; clone size: -; CDR3 protein: CASSPNIYYGYTF; CDR3 DNA: TGTGCCAGCAGCCCCAACATATACTATGGCTACACCTTC
V gene: TRBV6-4; D gene: -; J gene: TRBJ1-5; clone size: -; CDR3 protein: CASSEDTRAPQHF; CDR3 DNA: TGTGCCAGCAGTGAGGACACAAGAGCGCCCCAGCATTTT
V gene: TRBV30; D gene: TRBD2; J gene: TRBJ2-2; clone size: few; CDR3 protein: CAWSRLAGNTGELFF; CDR3 DNA: TGTGCCTGGAGTCGACTAGCGGGAAACACCGGGGAGCTGTTTTTT
V gene: TRBV5-5; D gene: TRBD1; J gene: TRBJ2-7; clone size: once; CDR3 protein: CASSLAGGPYEQYF; CDR3 DNA: TGTGCCAGCAGCTTGGCAGGGGGCCCCTACGAGCAGTACTTC
V gene: TRBV9; D gene: -; J gene: TRBJ2-5; clone size: few; CDR3 protein: CASSVGLSGYQETQYF; CDR3 DNA: TGTGCCAGCAGCGTAGGATTATCGGGGTACCAAGAGACCCAGTACTTC
V gene: TRBV29-1; D gene: -; J gene: TRBJ1-2; clone size: -; CDR3 protein: CSVLDSRYTF; CDR3 DNA: TGCAGCGTTTTGGACAGTCGCTACACCTTC
V gene: TRBV24-1; D gene: TRBD1; J gene: TRBJ2-3; clone size: -; CDR3 protein: CATTGTGSPDTQYF; CDR3 DNA: TGTGCCACCACCGGGACAGGGTCCCCAGATACGCAGTATTTT
V gene: TRBV7-2; D gene: TRBD2; J gene: TRBJ2-3; clone size: -; CDR3 protein: CASSPGIAGGPGDTQYF; CDR3 DNA: TGTGCCAGCAGCCCGGGGATAGCGGGAGGGCCGGGAGATACGCAGTATTTT
V gene: TRBV28; D gene: -; J gene: TRBJ1-1; clone size: -; CDR3 protein: CASSLGGEAFF; CDR3 DNA: TGTGCCAGCAGTTTAGGCGGTGAAGCTTTCTTT
V gene: TRBV14; D gene: -; J gene: TRBJ2-1; clone size: -; CDR3 protein: CASCDACSYNEQFF; CDR3 DNA: TGTGCCAGCTGCGATGCGTGCTCCTACAATGAGCAGTTCTTC
V gene: TRBV27; D gene: TRBD1; J gene: TRBJ1-4; clone size: -; CDR3 protein: CASSKAGGLNEKLFF; CDR3 DNA: TGTGCCAGCAGTAAGGCAGGGGGCCTAAATGAAAAACTGTTTTTT
V gene: TRBV28; D gene: TRBD1; J gene: TRBJ1-3; clone size: -; CDR3 protein: CASSFVGQGSGNTIYF; CDR3 DNA: TGTGCCAGCAGTTTCGTGGGACAGGGCTCTGGAAACACCATATATTTT
V gene: TRBV27; D gene: -; J gene: TRBJ1-2; clone size: -; CDR3 protein: CASSSSVARGYTF; CDR3 DNA: TGTGCCAGCAGTTCCAGTGTCGCGAGGGGCTACACCTTC
V gene: TRBV2; D gene: -; J gene: TRBJ1-6; clone size: -; CDR3 protein: CASSGTGGSPLHF; CDR3 DNA: TGTGCCAGCAGTGGGACTGGGGGGTCACCCCTCCACTTT
V gene: TRBV5-5; D gene: -; J gene: TRBJ2-7; clone size: -; CDR3 protein: CASSLLKESSYEQYF; CDR3 DNA: TGTGCCAGCAGCTTGCTTAAGGAGAGCTCCTACGAGCAGTACTTC
V gene: TRBV6-5; D gene: -; J gene: TRBJ2-1; clone size: -; CDR3 protein: CASTSRRTPEQFF; CDR3 DNA: TGTGCCAGCACCTCCCGGAGGACCCCGGAGCAGTTCTTC
V gene: TRBV27; D gene: -; J gene: TRBJ1-4; clone size: -; CDR3 protein: CASRSWTGDNEKLFF; CDR3 DNA: TGTGCCAGCAGATCCTGGACGGGGGATAATGAAAAACTGTTTTTT
V gene: TRBV21-1; D gene: -; J gene: TRBJ1-3; clone size: -; CDR3 protein: CASSKVGGQAGNTIYF; CDR3 DNA: TGTGCCAGCAGCAAAGTAGGGGGACAGGCGGGAAACACCATATATTTT
V gene: TRBV27; D gene: -; J gene: TRBJ1-5; clone size: -; CDR3 protein: CASSPSGVTQHF; CDR3 DNA: TGTGCCAGCAGTCCCTCCGGGGTGACCCAGCATTTT
V gene: TRBV5-1; D gene: TRBD1; J gene: TRBJ2-3; clone size: -; CDR3 protein: CASSSRGQITDTQYF; CDR3 DNA: TGCGCCAGCAGCTCCCGGGGACAGATCACAGATACGCAGTATTTT
V gene: TRBV28; D gene: TRBD2; J gene: TRBJ2-5; clone size: once; CDR3 protein: CASSPSTTSGGSQETQYF; CDR3 DNA: TGTGCCAGCAGTCCGTCCACTACTAGCGGGGGGTCTCAAGAGACCCAGTACTTC
V gene: TRBV30; D gene: -; J gene: TRBJ1-3; clone size: -; CDR3 protein: CAWSVRSYGNTIYF; CDR3 DNA: TGTGCCTGGAGTGTACGTAGTTATGGAAACACCATATATTTT
V gene: TRBV10-3; D gene: -; J gene: TRBJ2-7; clone size: -; CDR3 protein: CAISEFRVGEQYF; CDR3 DNA: TGTGCCATCAGTGAGTTCAGGGTGGGGGAGCAGTACTTC
V gene: TRBV30; D gene: -; J gene: TRBJ2-7; clone size: -; CDR3 protein: CAWSGSQEQYF; CDR3 DNA: TGTGCCTGGAGTGGTAGCCAGGAGCAGTACTTC
V gene: TRBV7-8; D gene: -; J gene: TRBJ1-3; clone size: -; CDR3 protein: CASGPSGVITGNTIYF; CDR3 DNA: TGTGCCAGCGGACCCTCGGGAGTCATCACTGGAAACACCATATATTTT
V gene: TRBV19; D gene: -; J gene: TRBJ1-2; clone size: -; CDR3 protein: CASREGYGYTF; CDR3 DNA: TGTGCCAGTAGGGAGGGTTATGGCTACACCTTC
V gene: TRBV7-9; D gene: -; J gene: TRBJ2-1; clone size: -; CDR3 protein: CASSPILDEQFF; CDR3 DNA: TGTGCCAGCAGTCCGATTCTAGATGAGCAGTTCTTC
V gene: TRBV29-1; D gene: -; J gene: TRBJ1-2; clone size: -; CDR3 protein: CSVEKGREGIEGYTF; CDR3 DNA: TGCAGCGTTGAAAAGGGCAGGGAAGGGATTGAGGGCTACACCTTC
V gene: TRBV7-2; D gene: -; J gene: TRBJ1-6; clone size: -; CDR3 protein: CASGLQGDSPLHF; CDR3 DNA: TGTGCCAGCGGTCTACAGGGCGATTCACCCCTCCACTTT
V gene: TRBV11-2; D gene: -; J gene: TRBJ2-3; clone size: -; CDR3 protein: CASSLNMDTQYF; CDR3 DNA: TGTGCCAGCAGCTTAAATATGGATACGCAGTATTTT
V gene: TRBV4-3; D gene: -; J gene: TRBJ1-1; clone size: -; CDR3 protein: CASSQVNREGTEAFF; CDR3 DNA: TGCGCCAGCAGCCAAGTTAACAGGGAGGGCACTGAAGCTTTCTTT
V gene: TRBV5-8; D gene: TRBD1; J gene: TRBJ2-3; clone size: -; CDR3 protein: CASSFQGGPTDTQYF; CDR3 DNA: TGTGCCAGCAGCTTCCAAGGGGGCCCCACAGATACGCAGTATTTT